Given below is one TCR beta chain in context. The antigen remains unidentified. This sample was included in a study of blood T cells in healthy people across ages. General study results and limits: TCR beta diversity tracked closely with naive T cell percentage.

Germline-derived CDR1 and CDR2 are SQVTM and ANQGSEA. The CDR3 is 11 residues long. V dropped 7 bases and J dropped 3; count of bases not matched to a gene: 2. The second PCR ran 7 to 11 cycles with a sample-barcoded 5' primer and J-beta primers. TCRdb passed the 5' RACE reads through MiXCR, listing each CDR3 protein once. The sample lists 850,000 to 1,100,000 distinct CDR3 sequences; more than 30% were seen once. Sequenced sample: blood. This chain joins TRBV29-1 and TRBJ1-2, with 7 nucleotides matching TRBD1. This TCR came from a man younger than 35 in good health. The CDR3 nucleotides read TGCAGCGCCGACAGGGACTATGGCTACACCTTC. The encoded protein is CSADRDYGYTF. The variable domain in full, completed from reference TRBV29-1 and TRBJ1-2, reads SAVISQKPSRDICQRGTSLTIQCQVDSQVTMMFWYRQQPGQSLTLIATANQGSEATYESGFVIDKFPISRPNLTFSTLTVSNMSPEDSSIYLCSADRDYGYTFGSGTRLTVV.